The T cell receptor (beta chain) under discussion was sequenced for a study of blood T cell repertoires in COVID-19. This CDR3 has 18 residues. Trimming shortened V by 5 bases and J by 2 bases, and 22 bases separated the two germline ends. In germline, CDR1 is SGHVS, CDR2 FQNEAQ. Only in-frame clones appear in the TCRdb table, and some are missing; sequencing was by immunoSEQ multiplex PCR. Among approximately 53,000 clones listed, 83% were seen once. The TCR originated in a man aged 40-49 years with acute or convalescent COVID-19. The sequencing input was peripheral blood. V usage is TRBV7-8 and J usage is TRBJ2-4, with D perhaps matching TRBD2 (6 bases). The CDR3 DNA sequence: TGTGCCAGCAGCCTCTTGTTTGTCGGGACTTCGACCAAAAACATTCAGTACTTC. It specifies CASSLLFVGTSTKNIQYF.